This T cell receptor (beta chain) appears in the sequencing data of a study of cytomegalovirus exposure and HLA in healthy donors. 60 Vbeta and 13 Jbeta primers were used in PCR. In the original workflow: A follow-up analysis tallied approximately 85 million unique TCR beta chains, roughly 11 million shared. Clones were sequenced by immunoSEQ multiplex PCR, and TCRdb holds only the in-frame ones, with some missing. V and J calls and clone size are as listed in that table; D and trimming were resolved from the DNA. The sample lists about 190,000 clones; 79% were seen once. This CDR3 is 14 amino acids long. V trimming: 5 bases; J trimming: 5 bases; junction bases outside the gene matches: 4. CDR1 and CDR2 (germline): MNHNY, SVGAGI (reference sequence). This clone was observed once.

This receptor was identified in a woman younger than 35 in good health and CMV-seronegative. V and J are TRBV6-6 and TRBJ2-7; 12 bases map to TRBD2. The sample consisted of PBMCs. The CDR3 bases are TGTGCCAGCAGTCGACTAGCGGGGGTCAACGAGCAGTACTTC. Its protein is CASSRLAGVNEQYF.